Reported below is one TCR beta chain. Its recognized antigen is unknown. No per-base quality is available; no much larger clone lies one base away. Via the germline V gene, CDR1 is MNHNS and CDR2 SASEGT. Unmatched junction bases come to 11, with V trimmed by 2 bases and J by 0 bases. The CDR3 covers 19 residues, taking in both the cysteine and the phenylalanine. Only the CDR3 region is kept as DNA, spanning 57 bases read in frame from base 1. This sample was taken from a study of shared clonotypes between healthy human individuals (dated by TCRdb to about 2020). Broadly, across the study: A few men and a couple of women, aged 18 to 49 years, made up the cohort. To estimate repertoire size and how much clonotype sharing occurs between individuals, the study deeply sequenced the blood TCR repertoires of 4 to 6 healthy adults. Between about 0.94 and 8.9 billion PBMCs per donor were obtained by leukapheresis. Per donor, three plates each were used for CD4 naive and CD4 memory, two for CD8 naive, and one for CD8 memory. Libraries were prepared and TCR repertoires were sequenced by different laboratories using diverse techniques, in order to increase sequencing depth and limit assay-specific biases.

The paper as a whole reports these results and caveats: Naive subsets generally had larger estimated clonotype richness than memory subsets. Sampling was restricted to blood, and TCR repertoires in tissues likely differ from the TCR repertoires found in blood. Across several donors, 5% to 6% of naive CD4, around 3.5% of naive CD8, 2.3% of memory CD4, and around 0.4% of memory CD8 clonotypes were shared. Pairwise subsampling indicated that sequencing depth was expected to affect the degree of clonotype sharing among donors. Rarefaction of sorted-subset datasets indicated incomplete sequencing despite the large sequencing depth. The small number of donors limited the genetic and exposure-history diversity represented. Compared with non-shared clonotypes, clonotypes shared by all four sorted-subset donors had higher generation probabilities.

Using the deep immunoSEQ assay, multiplex PCR amplified TCR CDR3 regions from genomic DNA. Genomic DNA extracted from each cell subset was distributed evenly over all wells of several immunoSEQ 96-well plates, and each plate served as one replicate. For sorted subsets, approximately 210 ng genomic DNA, equal to tens of thousands of T cell genomes, was loaded into each replicate PCR. Purified libraries were measured with a Qubit 3.0 fluorometer, size-checked on a Bioanalyzer 2100, and measured again with the KAPA Library Quantification kit. A separate single-read 150-cycle Illumina NextSeq 550 flow cell was used to sequence each immunoSEQ 96-well plate. Turning to the authors' computational methods: Because the immunoSEQ output included only junctional sequences and no quality scores, the filtering could not be the same as the filtering used for full-length reads. To assign V/J genes and CDR3, sequences were annotated using PyIR, a Python wrapper for IgBLAST v1.9, with IMGT germline references. Reads were removed for weak V/J assignments (E-value above 1e-6), missing CDR3, stop codons, out-of-frame junctions, or ambiguous translated residues. V3J clonotypes were defined by identical inferred V gene, J gene, and CDR3 amino acid sequence. Percentage overlap between repertoires was computed as shared unique clonotypes divided by the size of the smaller repertoire. Richness of each repertoire was evaluated using RTK rarefaction, the Chao1 estimator, and Recon v2.1 estimates of unobserved clonotypes. Generation probabilities were computed with OLGA for all TCRbeta clonotypes obtained by the gDNA method from several donors. In TCRdb, the immuneACCESS table is reduced to in-frame sequences with V and J assigned. These tables do not hold every clone; where another copy was compared, an unresolved V gene accounts for under half, and the others remain unexplained. V, J and clone size reflect that table, while D and trimming were determined from the DNA. This sample is represented by around 2.5 million clones; roughly 93% of them were singletons. The ten largest clones represent about 0.39% of the sample.

The donors were healthy, HIV-negative adults with no recently reported acute infections or vaccinations. Only Caucasian adults living in Nashville, Tennessee, USA were represented among the donors. Magnetic negative selection was used to enrich CD4+ T cells, after which naive cells were positively selected on CD45RA and the negative fraction became the memory subset. Blood was collected by leukapheresis, and PBMCs were isolated by Ficoll-Histopaque density gradient centrifugation and then cryopreserved in liquid nitrogen vapor phase. Analytical flow cytometry was used to check the purity and quantity of each magnetically sorted T cell population. Genomic DNA was isolated from each sorted fraction and quantified by UV absorbance on a Nanodrop 2000c.

Specimen: naive CD4+ T cells from PBMCs. The cell subset or site label here, explained by the study, means: CD45RA+ positively selected. This receptor was identified in a young man in good health. Some clones in this sample may be carry-over from other donors' samples. The rearranged chain carries TRBV6-1 and TRBJ2-1, with 9 bases aligning to TRBD2. The CDR3 corresponds to CASSEWLAGLSSSYNEQFF. The DNA reads as follows: TGTGCCAGCAGTGAATGGCTAGCGGGACTTTCTTCCTCCTACAATGAGCAGTTCTTC.